Listed below are T cell receptor beta chains from one sample, sequenced in a study of early T cells in non-severe SARS-CoV-2 infection. From the 5' RACE reads, TCRdb called clonotypes with MiXCR, one entry per CDR3 protein. Seen here are 40,000 to 45,000 distinct CDR3 sequences, approximately 6.1% observed once, and the top ten hold less than 25%. Here the sequenced sample was whole blood, taken at baseline. The origin of the receptors is an adult who was a healthcare worker with PCR-confirmed SARS-CoV-2 infection or an uninfected control (not recorded which). Each CDR3 is given with its conserved first and last residue. Fields, in order: CDR3 length, J gene, clone size, V gene, CDR3 protein. Clone size is stated in some rows and not others, as once, few, many or a class when expanded.

length: 15; J: TRBJ2-2; size: many; V: TRBV6-5; CDR3: CASSGWQGGTGELFF
length: 12; J: TRBJ1-1; size: few; V: TRBV6-6; CDR3: CASRNTSTEAFF
length: 14; J: TRBJ1-1; size: NA; V: TRBV4-2; CDR3: CASSQGQLNTEAFF
length: 14; J: TRBJ2-1; size: many; V: TRBV28; CDR3: CASRGTSGENEQFF
length: 17; J: TRBJ1-3; size: few; V: TRBV14; CDR3: CASSQGGLLDLANTIYF
length: 16; J: TRBJ2-3; size: many; V: TRBV20-1; CDR3: CSARDGLAGPTDTQYF
length: 12; J: TRBJ1-1; size: NA; V: TRBV11-2; CDR3: CASSLGQGRAFF
length: 12; J: TRBJ1-4; size: many; V: TRBV6-6; CDR3: CASKRGNEKLFF
length: 20; J: TRBJ2-1; size: many; V: TRBV20-1; CDR3: CSAENPGQGKLGSYYNEQFF
length: 15; J: TRBJ2-2; size: many; V: TRBV28; CDR3: CASTRGDRGFGELFF
length: 15; J: TRBJ2-7; size: many; V: TRBV7-9; CDR3: CASSLGGISGYEQYF
length: 17; J: TRBJ2-7; size: NA; V: TRBV9; CDR3: CASSTKVEGGDEYEQYF
length: 15; J: TRBJ2-2; size: NA; V: TRBV20-1; CDR3: CSARLGDRRIGELFF
length: 18; J: TRBJ2-2; size: NA; V: TRBV7-6; CDR3: CGSSLPSRDKGSTGELFF
length: 14; J: TRBJ1-2; size: NA; V: TRBV27; CDR3: CASRQTGMGEGYTF
length: 15; J: TRBJ2-2; size: many; V: TRBV11-2; CDR3: CASSIRQEGTGELFF
length: 16; J: TRBJ1-1; size: NA; V: TRBV7-6; CDR3: CASSLDRKTMNTEAFF
length: 15; J: TRBJ2-7; size: NA; V: TRBV14; CDR3: CASSQFDRGISEQYF
length: 16; J: TRBJ1-5; size: NA; V: TRBV9; CDR3: CASSGHPGGGNQPQHF
length: 12; J: TRBJ2-7; size: few; V: TRBV7-8; CDR3: CAPDGGSYEQYF
length: 16; J: TRBJ2-4; size: NA; V: TRBV6-2/TRBV6-3; CDR3: CASSNHRTGNRDIQYF
length: 13; J: TRBJ2-7; size: few; V: TRBV5-1; CDR3: CASQGSKVREQYF
length: 16; J: TRBJ2-1; size: few; V: TRBV11-2; CDR3: CASSSDGLAGGHEQFF
length: 15; J: TRBJ2-2; size: many; V: TRBV2; CDR3: CASSERTVATGELFF
length: 14; J: TRBJ2-1; size: many; V: TRBV5-1; CDR3: CASSLRLAGAEQFF
length: 14; J: TRBJ2-2; size: many; V: TRBV11-2; CDR3: CASSLVETTGELFF
length: 16; J: TRBJ2-2; size: many; V: TRBV19; CDR3: CASTRPGQGNTGELFF
length: 12; J: TRBJ2-1; size: many; V: TRBV29-1; CDR3: CSVPGLKSEQFF
length: 18; J: TRBJ2-1; size: many; V: TRBV4-2; CDR3: CASSQDVSGTSGRNEQFF
length: 15; J: TRBJ2-5; size: NA; V: TRBV5-4; CDR3: CASTLGYGQPETQYF
length: 10; J: TRBJ1-2; size: few; V: TRBV29-1; CDR3: CSVEDRGYTF